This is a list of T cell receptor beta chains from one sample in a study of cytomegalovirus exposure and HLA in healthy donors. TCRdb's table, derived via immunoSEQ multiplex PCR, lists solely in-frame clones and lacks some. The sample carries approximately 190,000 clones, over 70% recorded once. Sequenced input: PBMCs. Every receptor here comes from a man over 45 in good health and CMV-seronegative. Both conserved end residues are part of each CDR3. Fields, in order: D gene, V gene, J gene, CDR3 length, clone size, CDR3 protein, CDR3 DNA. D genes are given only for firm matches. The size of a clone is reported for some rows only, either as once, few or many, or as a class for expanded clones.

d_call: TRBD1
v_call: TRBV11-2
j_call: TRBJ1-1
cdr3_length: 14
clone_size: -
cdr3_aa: CASSPDRVNTEAFF
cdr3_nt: TGTGCCAGCAGCCCGGACAGGGTGAACACTGAAGCTTTCTTT

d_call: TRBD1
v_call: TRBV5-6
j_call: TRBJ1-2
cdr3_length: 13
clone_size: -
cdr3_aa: CASSLSTGVGYTF
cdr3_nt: TGTGCCAGCAGCTTATCTACAGGGGTAGGCTACACCTTC

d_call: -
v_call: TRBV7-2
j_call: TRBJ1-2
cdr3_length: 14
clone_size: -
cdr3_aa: CASSLGSSRYGYTF
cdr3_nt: TGTGCCAGCAGCTTAGGGTCTTCGAGATATGGCTACACCTTC

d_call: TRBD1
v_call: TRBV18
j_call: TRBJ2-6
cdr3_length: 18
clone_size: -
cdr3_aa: CASSPTQRGRGGANVLTF
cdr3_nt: TGTGCCAGCTCTCCTACCCAGAGGGGGCGAGGAGGGGCCAACGTCCTGACTTTC

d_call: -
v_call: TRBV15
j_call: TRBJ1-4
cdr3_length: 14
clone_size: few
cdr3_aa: CATSPARAGGKLFF
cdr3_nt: TGTGCCACCAGCCCCGCCAGGGCGGGAGGAAAACTGTTTTTT

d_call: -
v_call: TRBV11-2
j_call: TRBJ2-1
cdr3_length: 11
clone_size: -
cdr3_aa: CASSLDLTQFF
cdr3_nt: TGTGCCAGCAGCTTAGATCTAACGCAGTTCTTC

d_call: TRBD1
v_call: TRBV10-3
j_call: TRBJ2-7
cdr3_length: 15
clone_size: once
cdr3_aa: CAIRTGGADLEEQYF
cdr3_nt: TGTGCCATCAGAACAGGGGGCGCGGACTTGGAAGAGCAGTACTTC

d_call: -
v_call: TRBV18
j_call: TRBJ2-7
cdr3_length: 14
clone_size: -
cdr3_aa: CASSPGTGEYEQYF
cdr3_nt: TGTGCCAGCTCACCCGGGACGGGGGAGTACGAGCAGTACTTC

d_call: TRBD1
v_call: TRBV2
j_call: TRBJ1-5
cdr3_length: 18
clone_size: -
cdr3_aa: CASSVGTGFGINYQPQHF
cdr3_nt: TGTGCCAGCAGTGTTGGGACAGGGTTCGGGATTAATTATCAGCCCCAGCATTTT

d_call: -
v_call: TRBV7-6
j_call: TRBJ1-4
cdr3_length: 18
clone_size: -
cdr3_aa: CASSLDFDGYGTNEKLFF
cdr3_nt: TGTGCCAGCAGCTTAGATTTCGACGGGTATGGAACTAATGAAAAACTGTTTTTT

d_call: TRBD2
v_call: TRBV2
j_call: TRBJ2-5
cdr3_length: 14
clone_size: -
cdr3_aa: CASSAVTSGGTQYF
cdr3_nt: TGTGCCAGCAGCGCCGTAACTAGCGGGGGGACCCAGTACTTC